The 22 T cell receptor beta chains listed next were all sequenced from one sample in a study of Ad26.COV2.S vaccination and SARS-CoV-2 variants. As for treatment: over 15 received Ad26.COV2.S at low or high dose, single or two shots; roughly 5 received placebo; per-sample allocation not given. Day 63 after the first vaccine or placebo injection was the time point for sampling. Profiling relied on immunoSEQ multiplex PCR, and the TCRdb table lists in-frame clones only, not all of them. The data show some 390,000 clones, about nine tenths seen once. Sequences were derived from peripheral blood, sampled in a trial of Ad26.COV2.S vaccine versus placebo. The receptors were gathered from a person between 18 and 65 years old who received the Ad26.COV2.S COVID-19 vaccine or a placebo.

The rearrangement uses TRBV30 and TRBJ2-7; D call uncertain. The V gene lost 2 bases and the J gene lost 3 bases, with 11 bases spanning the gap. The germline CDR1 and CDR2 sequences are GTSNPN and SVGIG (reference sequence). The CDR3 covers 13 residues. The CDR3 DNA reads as TGTGCCTGGAGTCTCGGCCAGTACTACGAGCAGTACTTC. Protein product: CAWSLGQYYEQYF.

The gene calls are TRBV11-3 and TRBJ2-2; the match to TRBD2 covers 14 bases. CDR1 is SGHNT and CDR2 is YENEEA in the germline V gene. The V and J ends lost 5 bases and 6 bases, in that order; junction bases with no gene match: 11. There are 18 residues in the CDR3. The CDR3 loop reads CASSHRLAGGPLAGELFF. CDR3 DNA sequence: TGTGCCAGCAGCCACCGACTAGCGGGAGGGCCTTTAGCCGGGGAGCTGTTTTTT.

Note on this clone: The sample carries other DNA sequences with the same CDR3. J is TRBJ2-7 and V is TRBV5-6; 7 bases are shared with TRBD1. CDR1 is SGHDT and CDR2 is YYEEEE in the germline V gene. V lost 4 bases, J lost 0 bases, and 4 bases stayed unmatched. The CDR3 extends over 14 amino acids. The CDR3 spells CASSPGTASYEQYF. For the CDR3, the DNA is TGTGCCAGCAGCCCCGGGACAGCCTCCTACGAGCAGTACTTC.

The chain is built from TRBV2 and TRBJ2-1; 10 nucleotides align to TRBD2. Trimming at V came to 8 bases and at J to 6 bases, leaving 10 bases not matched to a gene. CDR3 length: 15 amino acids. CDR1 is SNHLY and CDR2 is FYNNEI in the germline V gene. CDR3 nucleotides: TGTGCCAGCCGACCCCTAGCGGGAGCGCCCAATGAGCAGTTCTTC. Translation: CASRPLAGAPNEQFF.

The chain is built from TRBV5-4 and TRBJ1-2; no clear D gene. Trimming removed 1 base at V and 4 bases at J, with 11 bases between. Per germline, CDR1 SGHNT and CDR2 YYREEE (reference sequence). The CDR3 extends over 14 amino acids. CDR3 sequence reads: CASSLRREAYGYTF. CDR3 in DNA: TGTGCCAGCAGCTTGCGCCGGGAGGCCTATGGCTACACCTTC.

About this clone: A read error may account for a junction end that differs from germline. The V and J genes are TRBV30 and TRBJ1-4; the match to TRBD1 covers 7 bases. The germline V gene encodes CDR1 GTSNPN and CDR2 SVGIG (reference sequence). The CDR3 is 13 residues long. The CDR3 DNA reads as TGTGCCCGGAGGGCCAGGGGGGCTGAAAAACTGTTTTTT. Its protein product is CARRARGAEKLFF.

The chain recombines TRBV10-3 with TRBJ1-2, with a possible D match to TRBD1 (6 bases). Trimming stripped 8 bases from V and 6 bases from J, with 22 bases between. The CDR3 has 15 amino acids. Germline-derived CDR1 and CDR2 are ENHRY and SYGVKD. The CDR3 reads CAIAGLRAGADGYTF. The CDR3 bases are TGTGCCATCGCGGGTCTCCGGGCAGGGGCGGATGGCTACACCTTC.

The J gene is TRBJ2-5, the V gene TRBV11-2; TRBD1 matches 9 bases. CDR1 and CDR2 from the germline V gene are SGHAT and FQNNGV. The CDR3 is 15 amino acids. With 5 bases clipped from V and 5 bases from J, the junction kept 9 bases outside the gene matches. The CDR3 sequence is CASSPTTGGVETQYF. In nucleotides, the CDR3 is TGTGCCAGCAGCCCGACGACAGGGGGGGTGGAGACCCAGTACTTC.

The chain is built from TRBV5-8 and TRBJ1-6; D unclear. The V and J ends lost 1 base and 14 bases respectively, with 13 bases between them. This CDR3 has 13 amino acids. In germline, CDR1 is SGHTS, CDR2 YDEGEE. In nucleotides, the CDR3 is TGTGCCAGCAGCTTGAACCCTCGTGGTACCCTCCACTTT. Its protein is CASSLNPRGTLHF.

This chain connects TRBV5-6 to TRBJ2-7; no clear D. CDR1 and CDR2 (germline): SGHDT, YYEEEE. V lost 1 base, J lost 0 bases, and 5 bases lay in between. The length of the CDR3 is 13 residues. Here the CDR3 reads CASSLTVSYEQYF. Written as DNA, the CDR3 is TGTGCCAGCAGCTTGACCGTCTCCTACGAGCAGTACTTC. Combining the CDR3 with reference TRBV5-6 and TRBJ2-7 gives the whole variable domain DAGVTQSPTHLIKTRGQQVTLRCSPKSGHDTVSWYQQALGQGPQFIFQYYEEEERQRGNFPDRFSGHQFPNYSSELNVNALLLGDSALYLCASSLTVSYEQYFGPGTRLTVT.

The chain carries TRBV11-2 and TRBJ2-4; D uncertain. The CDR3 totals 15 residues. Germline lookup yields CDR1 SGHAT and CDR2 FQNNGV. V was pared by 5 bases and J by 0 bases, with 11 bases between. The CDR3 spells CASSLSVGAKNIQYF. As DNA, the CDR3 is TGTGCCAGCAGCCTTTCAGTGGGAGCCAAAAACATTCAGTACTTC.

In DNA form, the CDR3 reads TGTGCCAGCAGCCAAGAGGGAGGGTTTAGTAGCTATGGCTACACCTTC. Translated: CASSQEGGFSSYGYTF. The chain recombines TRBV3-1 (or the pseudogene TRBV3-2) with TRBJ1-2; D is unresolved. This CDR3 comprises 16 residues. V was shortened by 0 bases and J by 4 bases, with 15 bases between the two germline ends. Germline V gives CDR1 LGHDT, CDR2 YNNKEL (reference sequence).

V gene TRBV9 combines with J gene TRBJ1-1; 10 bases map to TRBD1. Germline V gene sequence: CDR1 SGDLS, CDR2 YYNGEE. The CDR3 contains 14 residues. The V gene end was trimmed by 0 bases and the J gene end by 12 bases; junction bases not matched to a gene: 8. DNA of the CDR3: TGTGCCAGCAGCGTAGCCCAGGGACAGGGGTCGACTTTCTTT. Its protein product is CASSVAQGQGSTFF. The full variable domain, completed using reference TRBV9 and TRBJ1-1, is DSGVTQTPKHLITATGQRVTLRCSPRSGDLSVYWYQQSLDQGLQFLIQYYNGEERAKGNILERFSAQQFPDLHSELNLSSLELGDSALYFCASSVAQGQGSTFFGQGTRLTVV.

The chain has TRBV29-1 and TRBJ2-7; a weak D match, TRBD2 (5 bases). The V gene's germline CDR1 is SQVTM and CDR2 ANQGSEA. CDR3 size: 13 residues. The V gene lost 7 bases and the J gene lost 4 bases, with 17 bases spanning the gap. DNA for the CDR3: TGCAGCGGATCGATCGGGGAGCCGTACGAGCAGTACTTC. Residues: CSGSIGEPYEQYF.

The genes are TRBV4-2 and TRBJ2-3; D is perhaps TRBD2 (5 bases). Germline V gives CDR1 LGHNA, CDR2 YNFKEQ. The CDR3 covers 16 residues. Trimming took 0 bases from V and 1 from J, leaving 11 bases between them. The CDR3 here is CASSQERAAGTDTQYF. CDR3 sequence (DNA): TGTGCCAGCAGCCAAGAAAGGGCAGCGGGCACAGATACGCAGTATTTT.

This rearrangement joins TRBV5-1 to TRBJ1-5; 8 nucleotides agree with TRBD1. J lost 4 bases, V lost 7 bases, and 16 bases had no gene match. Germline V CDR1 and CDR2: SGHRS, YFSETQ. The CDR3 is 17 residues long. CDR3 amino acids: CASAGPTKDRENQPQHF. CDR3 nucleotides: TGCGCCAGCGCAGGCCCGACGAAGGACAGGGAAAATCAGCCCCAGCATTTT.

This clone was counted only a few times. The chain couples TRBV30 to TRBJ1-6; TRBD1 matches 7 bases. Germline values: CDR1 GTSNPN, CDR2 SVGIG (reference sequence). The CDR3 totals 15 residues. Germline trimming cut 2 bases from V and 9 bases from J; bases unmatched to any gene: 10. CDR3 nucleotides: TGTGCCTGGAGTATCGACAGGGTGACCTCTTCACCCCTCCACTTT. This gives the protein CAWSIDRVTSSPLHF.

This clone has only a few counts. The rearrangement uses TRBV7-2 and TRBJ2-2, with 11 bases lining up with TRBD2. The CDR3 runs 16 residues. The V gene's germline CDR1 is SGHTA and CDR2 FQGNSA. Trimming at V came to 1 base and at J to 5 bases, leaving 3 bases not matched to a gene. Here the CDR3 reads CASSLVPSGRTGELFF. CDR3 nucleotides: TGTGCCAGCAGCTTAGTGCCTAGCGGGAGGACCGGGGAGCTGTTTTTT.

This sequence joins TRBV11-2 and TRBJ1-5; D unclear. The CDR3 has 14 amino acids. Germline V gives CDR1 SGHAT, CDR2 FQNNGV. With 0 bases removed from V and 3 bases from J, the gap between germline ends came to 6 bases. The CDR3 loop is CASSLDITNQPQHF. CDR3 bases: TGTGCCAGCAGCTTAGATATAACCAATCAGCCCCAGCATTTT.

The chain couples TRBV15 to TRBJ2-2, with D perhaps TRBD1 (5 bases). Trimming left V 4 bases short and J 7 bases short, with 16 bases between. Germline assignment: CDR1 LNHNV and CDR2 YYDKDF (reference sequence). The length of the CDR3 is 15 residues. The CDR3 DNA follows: TGTGCCACCAGCACATACCCCAGGGCCTTCGGGGAGCTGTTTTTT. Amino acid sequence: CATSTYPRAFGELFF.

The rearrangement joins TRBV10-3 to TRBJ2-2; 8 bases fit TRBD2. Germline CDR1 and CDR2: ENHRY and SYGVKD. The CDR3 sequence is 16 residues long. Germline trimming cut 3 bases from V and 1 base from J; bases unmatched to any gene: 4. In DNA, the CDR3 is TGTGCCATCAGTGACAGTACTAGCGGGAACACCGGGGAGCTGTTTTTT. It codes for CAISDSTSGNTGELFF.

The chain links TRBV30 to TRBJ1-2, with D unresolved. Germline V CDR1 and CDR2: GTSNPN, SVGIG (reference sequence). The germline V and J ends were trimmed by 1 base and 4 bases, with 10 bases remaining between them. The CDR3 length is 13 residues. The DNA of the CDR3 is TGTGCCTGGAGTGACGACACCTTCTATGGCTACACCTTC. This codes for CAWSDDTFYGYTF.